The clone carrying this TCR beta chain was observed a handful of times. Its target is not known. Extracted RNA was reverse transcribed, and the resulting cDNA served as sequencing template. Here immunoSEQ multiplex PCR was the method, and the copy in TCRdb shows in-frame clones only, minus some. The sample shows about 12,000 clones, 68% of them seen only once. The source of the sample is a study of CD8+ T cells in alopecia areata. Notes on the study in general: Tissue-resident alphabeta T cells belonging to normal skin likewise get sequenced within scalp specimens.

CDR1 LGHNA and CDR2 YSLEER come from the germline V gene. J gave up 0 bases and V 0 bases, and 1 base lay outside the gene matches. The CDR3 contains 16 residues. Treatment meaning: oral pan-JAK inhibitor, 5-10 mg twice daily. Alopecia areata patients had lesional scalp punch biopsies and peripheral blood taken from them. Specimen: skin, collected at week 4, from a patient treated with tofacitinib. V and J are TRBV4-3 and TRBJ2-1; 8 bases map to TRBD1. The sequence came from a human donor with alopecia areata. Written as DNA, the CDR3 is TGCGCCAGCAGCCAAGACGGACAGGGCTCCTACAATGAGCAGTTCTTC. Translation gives CASSQDGQGSYNEQFF.